Shown below are 23 T cell receptor beta chains from a single sample sequenced in a study of T cells after posttransplantation cyclophosphamide. Some clones are missing from TCRdb's copy, which holds only in-frame ones; the method was immunoSEQ multiplex PCR. The sample includes about 38,000 clones, none of them occurring once. Sequenced: PBMCs. Source of these receptors: a man aged 50-59 years in good health, CMV-negative, and a related stem cell transplant donor.

This clone showed up many times. DNA for the CDR3: TGTGCCAGTAGCGCTACTAGCGGGAGGCAAAGGGCCAATGAGCAGTTCTTC. Translating it yields CASSATSGRQRANEQFF. The chain carries TRBV19 and TRBJ2-1; 12 bases match TRBD2. The CDR3 sequence is 17 residues long. The V gene end was trimmed by 6 bases and the J gene end by 6 bases; junction bases not matched to a gene: 12. Germline CDR1 LNHDA, CDR2 SQIVND (reference sequence).

This clone was counted ten times or more. The CDR3 bases are TGTGCCAGCAGCCTATACAATGAGCAGTTCTTC. Translation: CASSLYNEQFF. The chain combines TRBV5-4 with TRBJ2-1; D gene uncertain. CDR3 size: 11 residues. The germline gives CDR1 SGHNT, CDR2 YYREEE (reference sequence). The V end lost 4 bases, the J end lost 4 bases, and 3 bases lay between the germline ends.

Concerning this clone itself: The junction departs from the called germline gene at one end, perhaps through a read error. The genes are TRBV7-3 and TRBJ2-5; no clear D gene. CDR3 size: 13 residues. Germline loops: CDR1 SGHTA, CDR2 FQGTGA. This CDR3 is CAGSRGAQETQYF. CDR3 coding DNA: TGTGCCGGCAGCAGAGGAGCGCAAGAGACCCAGTACTTC. Complete variable domain (other parts from reference TRBV7-3 and TRBJ2-5): GAGVSQTPSNKVTEKGKYVELRCDPISGHTALYWYRQSLGQGPEFLIYFQGTGAADDSGLPNDRFFAVRPEGSVSTLKIQRTERGDSAVYLCAGSRGAQETQYFGPGTRLLVL.

This clone was picked up many times. The chain links TRBV2 to TRBJ2-7; a possible D gene is TRBD1 (5 bases). This CDR3 contains 14 residues. In germline, CDR1 is SNHLY, CDR2 FYNNEI. Deletions cut 4 bases from V and 0 bases from J, with 10 bases between. CDR3 in DNA: TGTGCCAGCAGTGCAGGGTATAGCTCCTACGAGCAGTACTTC. Amino acid sequence: CASSAGYSSYEQYF.

The CDR3 sequence is CASSLGTQDTQYF. The CDR3 DNA is TGTGCCAGCAGCTTAGGGACACAAGATACGCAGTATTTT. The genes are TRBV7-9 and TRBJ2-3; possibly TRBD1 for D (5 bases). The germline gives CDR1 SEHNR, CDR2 FQNEAQ (reference sequence). With 1 base removed from V and 5 bases from J, the gap between germline ends came to 7 bases. This CDR3 has 13 residues.

This clone was counted at least ten times. The chain couples TRBV25-1 to TRBJ2-1; the D gene is possibly TRBD2 (6 bases). V lost 4 bases and J 4 bases, leaving 14 bases between the germline ends. The germline CDR1 and CDR2 sequences are MGHDK and SYGVNS. This CDR3 comprises 15 residues. The CDR3 DNA reads as TGTGCCAGCAGTGGGCTTGCGGGACCGTACAATGAGCAGTTCTTC. Protein product: CASSGLAGPYNEQFF.

The genes are TRBV7-6 and TRBJ2-7; no definite D call. V lost 0 bases and J lost 4, with 10 bases in between. The CDR3 covers 14 residues. Per germline, CDR1 SGHVS and CDR2 FNYEAQ. CDR3 sequence reads: CASSLAPSRYEQYF. As DNA, the CDR3 is TGTGCCAGCAGCTTAGCGCCTAGTCGGTACGAGCAGTACTTC.

This clone was detected ten times or more. The CDR3 region has the DNA TGTGCTAGTGGTAGGGGCGAAGCGGGAGATGAGCAGTTCTTC. Its translation: CASGRGEAGDEQFF. The V and J genes are TRBV12-5 and TRBJ2-1, with 8 nucleotides matching TRBD2. J gave up 8 bases and V 5 bases, and 8 bases lay outside the gene matches. The V gene's germline CDR1 is LGHNT and CDR2 FRNRAP. The CDR3 loop spans 14 amino acids.

At least ten counts were recorded for this clone. J is TRBJ1-6 and V is TRBV7-2; 9 nucleotides align to TRBD1. Per germline, CDR1 SGHTA and CDR2 FQGNSA. The CDR3 runs 15 residues. The V gene end was trimmed by 2 bases and the J gene end by 9 bases; junction bases not matched to a gene: 5. CDR3 loop: CASSLSGQGSSPLHF. The CDR3 nucleotides read TGTGCCAGCAGCTTATCGGGACAGGGTTCTTCACCCCTCCACTTT.

The table lists this clone with many counts. V gene TRBV2 combines with J gene TRBJ2-7; tentatively, D is TRBD1 (5 bases). With 4 bases removed from V and 2 bases from J, the gap between germline ends came to 6 bases. Germline lookup yields CDR1 SNHLY and CDR2 FYNNEI. The CDR3 loop spans 12 amino acids. The CDR3 DNA follows: TGTGCCAGCAGTGGACAGCCCTACGAGCAGTACTTC. Its translation is CASSGQPYEQYF.

This clone was seen at least ten times. The genes are TRBV27 and TRBJ1-6, with D hard to call. Trimming stripped 4 bases from V and 4 bases from J, with 11 bases between. Germline V CDR1 and CDR2: MNHEY, SMNVEV (reference sequence). This CDR3 is 15 amino acids long. The chain's CDR3 is CASSSDSAYNSPLHF. The CDR3 DNA follows: TGTGCCAGCAGTTCGGACTCTGCTTATAATTCACCCCTCCACTTT.

This clone was seen ten or more times. The genes are TRBV4-3 and TRBJ1-2; TRBD1 matches at 7 bases. Per germline, CDR1 LGHNA and CDR2 YSLEER. After removal of 3 bases from V and 6 bases from J, the junction contained 13 bases not matched to a gene. CDR3 length equals 16 residues. The CDR3 here is CASSQRTGPFWDGYTF. CDR3 in DNA: TGCGCCAGCAGCCAGAGGACAGGCCCCTTTTGGGATGGCTACACCTTC.

This clone was seen many times. This chain joins TRBV5-1 and TRBJ1-2, with 7 bases fitting TRBD1. Looked up from germline, CDR1 is SGHRS and CDR2 is YFSETQ. V gave up 1 base and J gave up 0 bases; unmatched junction bases: 3. This CDR3 has 15 amino acids. DNA for the CDR3: TGCGCCAGCAGCTTGTCGACAGGGACTAACTATGGCTACACCTTC. Translating it yields CASSLSTGTNYGYTF.

At least ten counts were recorded for this clone. The chain uses TRBV7-9 and TRBJ1-3; the D gene is possibly TRBD1 (5 bases). The CDR3 has 16 amino acids. Germline CDR1 and CDR2: SEHNR and FQNEAQ (reference sequence). Between the trimmed V and J ends, which lost 5 bases and 0 bases, there was a span of 14 bases. CDR3 protein: CASSALGTISGNTIYF. As DNA, the CDR3 is TGTGCCAGCAGCGCCCTAGGGACTATCTCTGGAAACACCATATATTTT.

This chain links TRBV6-5 with TRBJ1-1; maybe TRBD1 (5 bases). The germline V and J ends were trimmed by 5 bases and 0 bases, with 13 bases remaining between them. The CDR3 extends over 15 amino acids. The germline V gene encodes CDR1 MNHEY and CDR2 SVGAGI. The CDR3 loop reads CASSGGHGMNTEAFF. Here the CDR3 DNA reads TGTGCCAGCAGTGGCGGACACGGAATGAACACTGAAGCTTTCTTT.

This clone was seen at least ten times. The chain joins TRBV5-1 to TRBJ2-5; D possibly corresponds to TRBD2 (6 bases). Per germline, CDR1 SGHRS and CDR2 YFSETQ. The CDR3 consists of 14 residues. V lost 4 bases to trimming and J lost 5 bases, with 15 bases between them. CDR3 nucleotide sequence: TGCGCCAGCAGCCTCCGGGGGTCTGGGGAGACCCAGTACTTC. Translated: CASSLRGSGETQYF.

This clone was observed at least ten times. This sequence joins TRBV28 and TRBJ2-1, with TRBD2 identical over 9 bases. Trimming cost V 4 bases and J 12 bases; bases outside gene matches: 10. Per the germline V gene, CDR1 is MDHEN and CDR2 is SYDVKM. CDR3 length: 14 amino acids. Here the CDR3 reads CASSSTTSGSLQFF. CDR3 nucleotides: TGTGCCAGCAGTTCAACGACTAGCGGATCCCTGCAGTTCTTC.

This clone came up many times. The CDR3 DNA sequence: TGCGCCAGCAGCCAGTCTGGGACCGGGACAGGAGGCTACACCTTC. Amino acid sequence: CASSQSGTGTGGYTF. V usage is TRBV4-1 and J usage is TRBJ1-2, with 8 bases that match TRBD1. CDR1 is MGHRA, CDR2 YSYEKL, per germline. The CDR3 length is 15 residues. V shed 3 bases and J 8 bases; nucleotides not matched to a gene: 11.

This clone was seen repeatedly, ten times or more. V usage is TRBV10-1 and J usage is TRBJ2-7; 7 positions match TRBD1. The CDR3 length is 14 residues. Trimming cost V 0 bases and J 3 bases; bases outside gene matches: 2. Germline V CDR1 and CDR2: WNHNN, SYGVQD (reference sequence). The CDR3 DNA reads TGCGCCAGCAGTGAGTCCCGGGACAGCTACGAGCAGTACTTC. This codes for CASSESRDSYEQYF.

This clone has more than one count but fewer than ten. The chain couples TRBV5-4 to TRBJ1-6, with TRBD1 identical over 11 bases. With 7 bases clipped from V and 9 bases from J, the junction kept 3 bases outside the gene matches. CDR3 length: 13 amino acids. CDR1 SGHNT and CDR2 YYREEE come from the germline V gene (reference sequence). The CDR3: CASAGTGGSPLHF. The CDR3 coding sequence is TGTGCCAGCGCCGGGACAGGGGGTTCACCCCTCCACTTT.

This clone was seen many times. The J gene is TRBJ2-3, the V gene TRBV5-1; D may be TRBD2 (5 bases). CDR1 is SGHRS, CDR2 YFSETQ, per germline. The CDR3 sequence is 15 residues long. Trimming took off 0 bases at V and 1 base at J, with 9 bases between the two ends. The CDR3 DNA reads TGCGCCAGCAGCTTGGCCGTGCGGGGCACAGATACGCAGTATTTT. This gives the protein CASSLAVRGTDTQYF.

This clone occurred many times. The chain is built from TRBV7-9 and TRBJ1-2; D gene uncertain. Germline lookup yields CDR1 SEHNR and CDR2 FQNEAQ (reference sequence). The CDR3 totals 13 residues. The ends were cut back, 7 bases at V and 4 bases at J, with 13 bases in the middle. CDR3 region: CASKGGNIYGYTF. In DNA, the CDR3 is TGTGCCAGCAAGGGAGGGAATATCTATGGCTACACCTTC. The full variable domain, completed using reference TRBV7-9 and TRBJ1-2, is DTGVSQNPRHKITKRGQNVTFRCDPISEHNRLYWYRQTLGQGPEFLTYFQNEAQLEKSRLLSDRFSAERPKGSFSTLEIQRTEQGDSAMYLCASKGGNIYGYTFGSGTRLTVV.

The table lists this clone with many counts. V and J are TRBV7-8 and TRBJ2-1; TRBD2 agrees at 12 bases. The CDR3 covers 15 residues. Germline assignment: CDR1 SGHVS and CDR2 FQNEAQ. With V trimmed by 5 bases and J by 7 bases, 6 bases remained unmatched. This CDR3 is CASSPTSGGFNEQFF. The CDR3 DNA is TGTGCCAGCAGCCCGACTAGCGGGGGATTTAATGAGCAGTTCTTC.